The source of this TCR beta chain is a study of graft-versus-host responses after intestinal transplantation. The germline V gene encodes CDR1 SGHRS and CDR2 YFSETQ. This CDR3 is built from 14 residues. Trimming left V 2 bases short and J 4 bases short, with 12 bases between. Remarks on this clone: Its matching antigen is unknown.

Sequenced by immunoSEQ multiplex PCR; TCRdb stores in-frame clones only, minus some. The sample consists of over 120,000 clones, around 90% of them appearing once. The rearrangement links TRBV5-1 to TRBJ1-1; D is possibly TRBD1 (6 bases). Sequencing was performed on unstimulated CD4+ T cells sorted from spleen or lymph node cells, taken before intestinal transplant. This clonotype was sampled from a human donor who received an intestinal transplant. CDR3 bases: TGCGCCAGCAGCTTCGACAGGTTTGGCACTGAAGCTTTCTTT. Protein sequence: CASSFDRFGTEAFF.